This passage covers 12 T cell receptor beta chains from one sample sequenced in a study of blood T cell repertoires in COVID-19. Measured with immunoSEQ multiplex PCR; TCRdb has only the in-frame clones, and not every one. The sample gives tens of thousands of clones, 85% of which show up once; about 17% is in the top ten. Sequences were obtained from peripheral blood. The receptors here all came from a human donor in a cohort sampled during active COVID-19.

This clone occurred a few times. V and J are TRBV27 and TRBJ2-3; TRBD2 is a possible D gene (5 bases). The length of the CDR3 is 13 residues. Germline-derived CDR1 and CDR2 are MNHEY and SMNVEV (reference sequence). V lost 5 bases and J lost 7, with 13 bases in between. The CDR3 spells CASSIPPGNTQYF. The CDR3 coding sequence is TGTGCCAGCAGTATCCCTCCCGGGAATACGCAGTATTTT.

The rearrangement uses TRBV7-9 and TRBJ1-6, with 7 bases matching TRBD1. The CDR3 extends over 15 amino acids. The germline CDR1 and CDR2 sequences are SEHNR and FQNEAQ (reference sequence). Trimming cost V 1 base and J 7 bases; bases outside gene matches: 4. The CDR3 protein is CASSLELGQNSPLHF. As DNA, the CDR3 is TGTGCCAGCAGCTTAGAATTGGGACAGAATTCACCCCTCCACTTT. Using reference TRBV7-9 and TRBJ1-6 for the parts outside the CDR3, the full variable domain is DTGVSQNPRHKITKRGQNVTFRCDPISEHNRLYWYRQTLGQGPEFLTYFQNEAQLEKSRLLSDRFSAERPKGSFSTLEIQRTEQGDSAMYLCASSLELGQNSPLHFGNGTRLTVT.

The chain uses TRBV5-6 and TRBJ2-7, with D possibly TRBD1 on 5 matching bases. V lost 0 bases to trimming and J lost 8 bases, with 12 bases between them. Germline CDR1 and CDR2: SGHDT and YYEEEE. The CDR3 spans 13 residues. CDR3 residues: CASSLAGFPQQYF. The DNA of the CDR3 is TGTGCCAGCAGCTTGGCAGGGTTTCCCCAGCAGTACTTC.

In the case of this clone: The junction departs from germline at one end; a sequencing error may be responsible. The gene calls are TRBV7-9 and TRBJ2-1; a weak D match, TRBD2 (5 bases). Germline V gives CDR1 SEHNR, CDR2 FQNEAQ (reference sequence). This CDR3 spans 14 amino acids. CDR3 amino acids: CASSSGIFGNKQFF. The CDR3 DNA follows: TGTGCCAGCAGCTCCGGGATTTTCGGCAATAAGCAGTTCTTC.

The rearrangement uses TRBV7-9 and TRBJ1-2; 7 bases are a match to TRBD1. Unmatched junction bases numbered 10, after V lost 2 bases and J lost 4 bases. This CDR3 is built from 16 residues. Germline CDR1 and CDR2: SEHNR and FQNEAQ (reference sequence). CDR3: CASSLRGQDRVYGYTF. The CDR3 coding sequence is TGTGCCAGCAGCTTACGGGGCCAAGACAGGGTCTATGGCTACACCTTC.

This chain links TRBV13 with TRBJ2-3; 11 bases agree with TRBD2. The CDR3 has 17 amino acids. The V gene's germline CDR1 is PRHDT and CDR2 FYEKMQ (reference sequence). V shed 3 bases and J 6 bases; nucleotides not matched to a gene: 11. The CDR3 region has the DNA TGTGCCAGCAGCTTTACGGCTCTAGCGGGGGGACTCGATACGCAGTATTTT. Its translation: CASSFTALAGGLDTQYF.

The chain recombines TRBV19 with TRBJ1-2, with D hard to call. This CDR3 contains 13 residues. Trimming pared 3 bases from V and 4 bases from J, leaving 9 bases between. Germline V gene data show CDR1 as LNHDA and CDR2 as SQIVND (reference sequence). This chain's CDR3 is CASSINRVYGYTF. The CDR3 region has the DNA TGTGCCAGTAGTATTAACAGAGTCTATGGCTACACCTTC. Together with reference TRBV19 and TRBJ1-2, the CDR3 gives the full variable domain: DGGITQSPKYLFRKEGQNVTLSCEQNLNHDAMYWYRQDPGQGLRLIYYSQIVNDFQKGDIAEGYSVSREKKESFPLTVTSAQKNPTAFYLCASSINRVYGYTFGSGTRLTVV.

V usage is TRBV6-5 and J usage is TRBJ2-4; D possibly corresponds to TRBD2 (6 bases). The CDR3 extends over 11 amino acids. Trimming pared 11 bases from V and 8 bases from J, leaving 13 bases between. Germline-derived CDR1 and CDR2 are MNHEY and SVGAGI. CDR3 loop: CAGGTLYIQYF. DNA for the CDR3: TGTGCCGGCGGGACCTTGTACATTCAGTACTTC.

The chain is built from TRBV11-2 and TRBJ2-7; 9 bases agree with TRBD1. From germline, CDR1 is SGHAT and CDR2 FQNNGV. With V trimmed by 5 bases and J by 9 bases, 14 bases remained unmatched. CDR3 length: 15 amino acids. This CDR3 is CASSPGGTGRWGQYF. The DNA for the CDR3 is TGTGCCAGCAGCCCCGGAGGGACAGGGCGGTGGGGGCAGTACTTC. The whole variable domain, remainder taken from reference TRBV11-2 and TRBJ2-7, is EAGVAQSPRYKIIEKRQSVAFWCNPISGHATLYWYQQILGQGPKLLIQFQNNGVVDDSQLPKDRFSAERLKGVDSTLKIQPAKLEDSAVYLCASSPGGTGRWGQYFGPGTRLTVT.

The chain employs TRBV6-1 and TRBJ2-2, with D perhaps TRBD2 (5 bases). The CDR3 contains 15 residues. Germline CDR1 MNHNS, CDR2 SASEGT. V dropped 2 bases and J dropped 2 bases, with 9 bases sitting between them. The CDR3 sequence is CASSEFAGNTGELFF. Here the CDR3 DNA reads TGTGCCAGCAGTGAATTTGCGGGTAACACCGGGGAGCTGTTTTTT.

This chain uses TRBV7-2 with TRBJ2-7; 12 bases line up with TRBD2. The V gene's germline CDR1 is SGHTA and CDR2 FQGNSA. V gave up 5 bases and J gave up 4 bases; unmatched junction bases: 6. CDR3 length equals 15 residues. The CDR3 nucleotides read TGTGCCAGCAGCCCGAATGGACTAGCGGGGTACGAGCAGTACTTC. This encodes CASSPNGLAGYEQYF.

V and J are TRBV5-1 and TRBJ1-2; 7 bases agree with TRBD1. The length of the CDR3 is 13 residues. CDR1 and CDR2 (germline): SGHRS, YFSETQ. V dropped 4 bases and J dropped 8; count of bases not matched to a gene: 8. The DNA of the CDR3 is TGCGCCAGCAGCCTCCCCGACAGGGTCGGCTACACCTTC. This gives the protein CASSLPDRVGYTF. Full variable domain (outside the CDR3, taken from reference TRBV5-1 and TRBJ1-2): KAGVTQTPRYLIKTRGQQVTLSCSPISGHRSVSWYQQTPGQGLQFLFEYFSETQRNKGNFPGRFSGRQFSNSRSEMNVSTLELGDSALYLCASSLPDRVGYTFGSGTRLTVV.